This T cell receptor (beta chain) was sequenced in a study of blood T cell repertoires in COVID-19. Overall study context: Sources were T cells, B-cell-depleted T cells, or PBMCs; the material itself was cDNA or gDNA.

Per the study methods: Amplifying reference gene primers gave estimates of nucleated cell counts. Sequencing used immunoSEQ multiplex PCR; TCRdb keeps in-frame clones, though not all of them. That table supplies the V and J calls and clone size; D and trimming were determined from the DNA. Altogether approximately 140,000 clones are present, roughly 85% being singletons, with the ten largest covering roughly 8%. Germline-derived CDR1 and CDR2 are SGHVS and FQNEAQ. The CDR3 has 16 amino acids. V shed 0 bases, J shed 5 bases, and the junction held 8 bases outside the gene matches. The sequencing input was peripheral blood. The source of this sequence is a woman in her fifties or sixties with COVID-19, enrolled during active disease. The gene calls are TRBV7-8 and TRBJ2-7, with 9 bases fitting TRBD2. CDR3 sequence reads: CASSLAGSGGINEQYF. CDR3 bases: TGTGCCAGCAGCTTAGCCGGGAGCGGGGGGATAAACGAGCAGTACTTC.